This note documents a single T cell receptor beta chain sequence. V shed 0 bases, J shed 2 bases, and the junction held 2 bases outside the gene matches. Germline CDR1 reads SGHRS; CDR2 reads YFSETQ. The CDR3 extends over 14 amino acids. TCRdb called the RT-PCR reads again in MiXCR, with one record for every CDR3 protein. This table holds hundreds of thousands of distinct CDR3 sequences, about 14% found once. Sequenced sample: memory CD4+ T cells from blood. The origin of this receptor is a female donor in good health, serving as a healthy control. The chain links TRBV5-1 to TRBJ2-7, with 7 bases that match TRBD2. Here the CDR3 reads CASSLDGLAYEQYF. The CDR3 DNA reads as TGCGCCAGCAGCTTGGATGGACTAGCCTACGAGCAGTACTTC.